This T cell receptor beta chain was observed in a study of blood T cell repertoires in COVID-19. For the study at large: T cells, B-cell-depleted T cells, or PBMCs supplied cDNA or gDNA.

The data were produced by immunoSEQ multiplex PCR, yet TCRdb's version contains in-frame clones alone and is incomplete. The sample comprises over 250,000 clones, under 90% of which are singletons, and 1.5% to 2% rests with the top ten. For recovered donors of Cohort 3, there were two negative PCRs, clearance, or symptom resolution. There are 14 residues in the CDR3. Germline V lookup: CDR1 SGHNT, CDR2 YYREEE (reference sequence). V shed 4 bases, J shed 4 bases, and the junction held 7 bases outside the gene matches. The chain is built from TRBV5-4 and TRBJ1-1, with 7 nucleotides matching TRBD1. This TCR derives from a woman between 55 and 75 years old who had recovered from COVID-19. The sample comprised PBMCs or T cells enriched from blood (not recorded which). The CDR3 DNA sequence: TGTGCCAGCAGCCAGGGACAGCGACTCACTGAAGCTTTCTTT. It translates to CASSQGQRLTEAFF.